What follows are 14 T cell receptor beta chains derived from one specimen sequenced in a study of T cell changes during pregnancy in multiple sclerosis. Generated by immunoSEQ multiplex PCR, the TCRdb table keeps only in-frame clones and is missing some. This table has about 60,000 clones, over 75% appearing once. The sequences come from peripheral blood, collected before pregnancy. These receptors all come from a female donor with multiple sclerosis, enrolled in a pregnancy study.

The chain is built from TRBV6-6 and TRBJ1-2; no clear D. Trimming left V 2 bases short and J 3 bases short, with 4 bases between. Germline CDR1 and CDR2: MNHNY and SVGAGI (reference sequence). There are 12 residues in the CDR3. Written as DNA, the CDR3 is TGTGCCAGCAGTTACGAGTACTATGGCTACACCTTC. Its protein is CASSYEYYGYTF.

The chain carries TRBV27 and TRBJ2-7, with D possibly being TRBD1 (6 bases). Germline-derived CDR1 and CDR2 are MNHEY and SMNVEV (reference sequence). Trimming pared 5 bases from V and 3 bases from J, leaving 17 bases between. CDR3 length: 15 amino acids. Here the CDR3 DNA reads TGTGCCAGCAGTCAGCAGGGGATTGGGCTCTACGAGCAGTACTTC. Translated: CASSQQGIGLYEQYF.

V is TRBV5-4 and J is TRBJ2-6; D possibly corresponds to TRBD2 (5 bases). The CDR3 extends over 16 amino acids. CDR1 and CDR2 (germline): SGHNT, YYREEE (reference sequence). V was clipped by 6 bases and J by 2 bases, with 15 bases between them. The DNA for the CDR3 is TGTGCCAGCACCGGAGGACTGCGCGCTGGGGCCAACGTCCTGACTTTC. It encodes CASTGGLRAGANVLTF. Based on the CDR3 plus reference TRBV5-4 and TRBJ2-6, the full variable domain is ETGVTQSPTHLIKTRGQQVTLRCSSQSGHNTVSWYQQALGQGPQFIFQYYREEENGRGNFPPRFSGLQFPNYSSELNVNALELDDSALYLCASTGGLRAGANVLTFGAGSRLTVL.

This clone was found once. The genes are TRBV4-3 and TRBJ1-2, with TRBD1 as a possible D gene (5 bases). Looked up from germline, CDR1 is LGHNA and CDR2 is YSLEER. The CDR3 loop spans 15 amino acids. V dropped 0 bases and J dropped 7 bases, with 15 bases sitting between them. In nucleotides, the CDR3 is TGCGCCAGCAGCCAAGATATTCAGGGTTTGGGTGGCTACACCTTC. The encoded protein is CASSQDIQGLGGYTF.

The V and J genes are TRBV6-6 and TRBJ2-5; no reliable D call. Germline V gene sequence: CDR1 MNHNY, CDR2 SVGAGI (reference sequence). The CDR3 loop spans 12 amino acids. The V and J ends lost 0 bases and 5 bases respectively, with 4 bases between them. The CDR3 sequence is CASSYSGETQYF. CDR3 in DNA: TGTGCCAGCAGTTACTCCGGGGAGACCCAGTACTTC.

V and J are TRBV9 and TRBJ1-2; D is possibly TRBD1 (6 bases). V lost 3 bases and J lost 1, with 13 bases in between. This CDR3 has 15 residues. Germline CDR1 reads SGDLS; CDR2 reads YYNGEE. The CDR3 coding sequence is TGTGCCAGCAGCGGGCGGACAGCACTTAACTATGGCTACACCTTC. It is translated as CASSGRTALNYGYTF. Filled out from reference TRBV9 and TRBJ1-2, the complete variable domain reads DSGVTQTPKHLITATGQRVTLRCSPRSGDLSVYWYQQSLDQGLQFLIQYYNGEERAKGNILERFSAQQFPDLHSELNLSSLELGDSALYFCASSGRTALNYGYTFGSGTRLTVV.

This chain joins TRBV25-1 and TRBJ2-7; a weak D match, TRBD1 (5 bases). With 1 base removed from V and 1 base from J, the gap between germline ends came to 11 bases. The CDR3 consists of 15 residues. Germline V lookup: CDR1 MGHDK, CDR2 SYGVNS. The CDR3, as DNA: TGTGCCAGCAGTGAATTACAGGCAAAGTCCTACGAGCAGTACTTC. It encodes CASSELQAKSYEQYF.

The chain joins TRBV2 to TRBJ1-2; D unclear. The CDR3 spans 12 residues. Germline values: CDR1 SNHLY, CDR2 FYNNEI. V was shortened by 5 bases and J by 6 bases, with 10 bases between the two germline ends. Here the CDR3 DNA reads TGTGCCAGCAGTCCCGACCGGGATGGCTACACCTTC. It specifies CASSPDRDGYTF.

The chain links TRBV14 to TRBJ2-7; 7 bases line up with TRBD1. Per germline, CDR1 SGHDN and CDR2 FVKESK. V gave up 1 base and J gave up 6 bases; unmatched junction bases: 6. The CDR3 is made up of 14 amino acids. CDR3 residues: CASSQGDSLSEQYF. CDR3 sequence (DNA): TGTGCCAGCAGCCAAGGGGACAGCCTAAGCGAGCAGTACTTC.

V is TRBV15 and J is TRBJ2-7, with 10 bases matching TRBD2. CDR1 and CDR2 (germline): LNHNV, YYDKDF (reference sequence). V shed 6 bases, J shed 3 bases, and the junction held 5 bases outside the gene matches. The CDR3 length is 14 residues. CDR3 DNA: TGTGCCACCAGGTCAACTAGCGGGAACTACGAGCAGTACTTC. This gives the protein CATRSTSGNYEQYF.

This clone turned up a few times. This sequence joins TRBV6-5 and TRBJ2-3; a weak D match, TRBD2 (6 bases). The CDR3 length is 14 residues. Germline V gives CDR1 MNHEY, CDR2 SVGAGI. V was trimmed by 6 bases and J by 0 bases, leaving 10 bases between them. The DNA of the CDR3 is TGTGCCAGCAGCCCCGGGACTAGCACAGATACGCAGTATTTT. This codes for CASSPGTSTDTQYF.

The chain couples TRBV25-1 to TRBJ1-1; D perhaps matches TRBD1 (6 bases). Germline CDR1 and CDR2: MGHDK and SYGVNS. The V end was cut by 6 bases, the J end by 1 base, with 12 bases between. This CDR3 spans 14 amino acids. The CDR3 DNA sequence: TGTGCCAGCAGAGACTTCAGGGGGAACACTGAAGCTTTCTTT. As protein: CASRDFRGNTEAFF.

V usage is TRBV28 and J usage is TRBJ1-3, with D possibly matching TRBD1 (5 bases). Trimming took off 6 bases at V and 0 bases at J, with 15 bases between the two ends. CDR3 length: 16 amino acids. The germline gives CDR1 MDHEN, CDR2 SYDVKM. CDR3 coding DNA: TGTGCCAGCAGGCGCGATGCGACAGTCTCTGGAAACACCATATATTTT. Its protein is CASRRDATVSGNTIYF.

This chain uses TRBV4-2 with TRBJ2-5, with D perhaps TRBD2 (5 bases). The germline V gene encodes CDR1 LGHNA and CDR2 YNFKEQ. The CDR3 is 18 amino acids. The V end lost 0 bases, the J end lost 1 base, and 18 bases lay between the germline ends. The CDR3 sequence: CASSQEETSFGVQETQYF. The CDR3 bases are TGTGCCAGCAGCCAAGAAGAAACATCGTTCGGGGTCCAAGAGACCCAGTACTTC.